These T cell receptor beta chains were read from a single sample in a study of CD8+CD57+ T cells in acquired aplastic anemia. MiXCR, run by TCRdb on the reads, gives a single entry per CDR3 protein. The sample comprises under 200,000 distinct CDR3 sequences, less than 50% of which are singletons, and around a third rests with the top ten. The material sequenced was sorted CD4+, CD8+, or CD8+CD57+ T cells (not recorded which) from PBMCs. These receptors were taken from a human donor with aplastic anemia. Each CDR3 is given with its conserved first and last residue. D genes are given only for firm matches. Part of the rows lack a size; the others show once, few, many or a class for expanded clones.

j_gene | abundance | d_gene | v_gene | CDR3nt | CDR3aa
TRBJ2-7 | many | NA | TRBV4-2 | TGTGCCAGCAGCCAAGACCCCGGGCAATCCTACGAGCAGTACTTC | CASSQDPGQSYEQYF
TRBJ2-7 | NA | NA | TRBV27 | TGTGCCAGCAGTTTATCGGGGGGCCGTCAAGAGAACGAGCAGTACTTC | CASSLSGGRQENEQYF
TRBJ2-3 | NA | NA | TRBV29-1 | TGCACCGATGGAGGTACAGATACGCAGTATTTT | CTDGGTDTQYF
TRBJ1-4 | NA | NA | TRBV19 | TGTGCCAGTACTGGAGACCGAAAACTGTTTTTT | CASTGDRKLFF
TRBJ2-7 | few | NA | TRBV27 | TGTGCCAGCAAGCCCCCGGGTGCCAACGAGCAGTACTTC | CASKPPGANEQYF
TRBJ1-6 | NA | TRBD1 | TRBV9 | TGTGCCAGCAGCCAAACAGGGGCTAATTCACCCCTCCACTTT | CASSQTGANSPLHF
TRBJ2-2 | many | NA | TRBV19 | TGTGCCAGTACCCGATGGGGCGATACCGGGGAGCTGTTTTTT | CASTRWGDTGELFF
TRBJ2-7 | many | NA | TRBV10-2 | TGCGCCAGCAGTGAAGGATTGAACGCCTACGAGCAGTACTTC | CASSEGLNAYEQYF
TRBJ1-5 | few | TRBD1 | TRBV2 | TGTGCCAGCATCTTGATACAGGGGAGCGATCAGCCCCAGCATTTT | CASILIQGSDQPQHF
TRBJ1-2 | NA | NA | TRBV24-1 | TGTGCCACCAGTGATTTGGGGGCTAGTGTCTACACCTTC | CATSDLGASVYTF
TRBJ1-6 | NA | NA | TRBV6-1 | TGTGCCAGCAGTACAAACGACGCCCGAAGATACGATTCACCCCTCCACTTT | CASSTNDARRYDSPLHF
TRBJ2-1 | few | TRBD2 | TRBV11-2 | TGTGCCAGCAGCCTCCGTAGCGGGCTATACAATGAGCAGTTCTTC | CASSLRSGLYNEQFF
TRBJ1-6 | NA | NA | TRBV5-1 | TGCGCCAGCAGCTTGCTCTCAGGGATCGGATCACCCCTCCACTTT | CASSLLSGIGSPLHF
TRBJ1-5 | NA | TRBD1 | TRBV5-6 | TGTGCCAGCAGCCTTAAACAGGGACAGGTTGGTCAGCCCCAGCATTTT | CASSLKQGQVGQPQHF
TRBJ2-7 | NA | TRBD2 | TRBV11-2 | TGTGCCAGCAGCCCCAGGTGGGGCGGGAGAACCTACGAGCAGTACTTC | CASSPRWGGRTYEQYF
TRBJ2-1 | few | NA | TRBV10-3 | TGTGCCATCAGTGAGTCGATCGCCGGCAATGAGCAGTTCTTC | CAISESIAGNEQFF
TRBJ2-2 | many | TRBD1 | TRBV19 | TGTGCCAGTAGTTTGAAGTGGACAGGGAACACCGGGGAGCTGTTTTTT | CASSLKWTGNTGELFF
TRBJ2-1 | NA | TRBD1 | TRBV19 | TGTGCCAGTAGTATAGGAACAGGGGGAGCCTACAATGAGCAGTTCTTC | CASSIGTGGAYNEQFF
TRBJ2-3 | few | TRBD1 | TRBV27 | TGTGCCAGCAGTTTTCAGGGGGCGGGCACAGATACGCAGTATTTT | CASSFQGAGTDTQYF
TRBJ1-4 | NA | TRBD1 | TRBV10-2 | TGCGCCAGCAGTGACGGACAGGGGTGGGAAAAACTGTTTTTT | CASSDGQGWEKLFF
TRBJ1-1 | NA | NA | TRBV10-2 | TGCGCCAGCGCCTTTGGGGAAACGAACACTGAAGCTTTCTTT | CASAFGETNTEAFF
TRBJ2-1 | few | TRBD2 | TRBV11-2 | TGTGCCAGCAGCTTATCCATGATGCGAGCGGGAAGCTCCTACAATGAGCAGTTCTTC | CASSLSMMRAGSSYNEQFF
TRBJ1-6 | once | NA | TRBV12-3/TRBV12-4 | TGTGCCAGCACTGCTCTTGGACCCCTCCACTTT | CASTALGPLHF
TRBJ1-3 | NA | NA | TRBV4-2 | TGTGCCAGCAGCCAAGAAGCCCCGGCGAACACCATATATTTT | CASSQEAPANTIYF
TRBJ2-3 | NA | NA | TRBV7-1 | TGTGCCAGCAGCTCAGGGAACCCCACAGATACGCAGTATTTT | CASSSGNPTDTQYF
TRBJ2-7 | many | TRBD2 | TRBV9 | TGTGCCAGCAGCGTAGGAACCGGGACTAGCGAGTCTTACGAGCAGTACTTC | CASSVGTGTSESYEQYF
TRBJ1-1 | NA | TRBD1 | TRBV7-2 | TGTGCCAGCAGCCAAGGAACAGGGGGACGTACTGAAGCTTTCTTT | CASSQGTGGRTEAFF
TRBJ2-7 | many | TRBD2 | TRBV9 | TGTGCCAGCAGCCCAGGAGGCGGGGGCTACGAGCAGTACTTC | CASSPGGGGYEQYF